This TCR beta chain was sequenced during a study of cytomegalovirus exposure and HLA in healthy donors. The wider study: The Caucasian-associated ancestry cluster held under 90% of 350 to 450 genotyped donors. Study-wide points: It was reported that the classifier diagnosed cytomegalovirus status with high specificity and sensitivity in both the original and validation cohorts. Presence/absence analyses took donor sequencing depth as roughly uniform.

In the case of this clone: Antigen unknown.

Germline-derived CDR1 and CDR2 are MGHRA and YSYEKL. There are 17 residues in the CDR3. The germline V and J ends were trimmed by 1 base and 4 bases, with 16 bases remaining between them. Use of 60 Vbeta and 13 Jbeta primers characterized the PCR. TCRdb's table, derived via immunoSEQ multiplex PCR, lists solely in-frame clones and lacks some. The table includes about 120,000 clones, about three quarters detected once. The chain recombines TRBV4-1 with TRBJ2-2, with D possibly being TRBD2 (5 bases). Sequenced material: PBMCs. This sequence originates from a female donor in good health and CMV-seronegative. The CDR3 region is CASSQGRRGRGTGELFF. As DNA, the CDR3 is TGCGCCAGCAGCCAAGGTCGACGAGGACGGGGCACCGGGGAGCTGTTTTTT.